This TCR beta chain came from a study of shared clonotypes between healthy human individuals. HIV-negative, healthy adults without recent acute infections or vaccinations were the donors. About 90 million PBMCs per unsorted sample were used for genomic DNA. Authors' methods: From ImmunoSEQ came sequences covering only the junction and carrying no quality scores, so filtering differed. Measured with immunoSEQ multiplex PCR; TCRdb has only the in-frame clones, and not every one. V, J and clone size are those of that table, while D and trimming were read from the DNA. This sample has around 500,000 clones, with 81% found just once. Sequencing was performed on PBMCs. This clonotype was obtained from a woman in her forties in good health. Some clones in this sample may be carry-over from other donors' samples.

DNA of the CDR3: TGTGCCAGCAGCCCTCCTGTGGACACAGATACGCAGTATTTT. Its translation is CASSPPVDTDTQYF. The gene calls are TRBV11-1 and TRBJ2-3; no firm D call. V dropped 5 bases and J dropped 2 bases, with 11 bases sitting between them. CDR1 SGHAT and CDR2 FQDESV come from the germline V gene (reference sequence). The CDR3 covers 14 residues.